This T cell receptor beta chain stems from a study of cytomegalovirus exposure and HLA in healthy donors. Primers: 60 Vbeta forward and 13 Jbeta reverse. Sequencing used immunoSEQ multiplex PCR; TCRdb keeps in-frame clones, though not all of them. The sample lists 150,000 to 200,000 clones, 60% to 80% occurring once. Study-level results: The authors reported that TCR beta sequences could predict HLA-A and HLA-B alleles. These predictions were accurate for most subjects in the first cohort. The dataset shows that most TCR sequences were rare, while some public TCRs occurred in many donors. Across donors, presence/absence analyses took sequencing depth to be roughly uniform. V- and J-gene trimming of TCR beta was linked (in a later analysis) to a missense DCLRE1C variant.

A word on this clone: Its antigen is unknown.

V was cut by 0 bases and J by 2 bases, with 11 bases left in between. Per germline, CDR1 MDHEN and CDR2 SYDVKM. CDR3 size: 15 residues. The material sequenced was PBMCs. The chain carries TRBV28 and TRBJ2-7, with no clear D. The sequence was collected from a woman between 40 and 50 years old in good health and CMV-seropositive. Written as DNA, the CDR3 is TGTGCCAGCAGTTTATGGGTCGGCGGAACCTACGAGCAGTACTTC. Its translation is CASSLWVGGTYEQYF. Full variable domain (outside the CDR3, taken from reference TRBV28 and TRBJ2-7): DVKVTQSSRYLVKRTGEKVFLECVQDMDHENMFWYRQDPGLGLRLIYFSYDVKMKEKGDIPEGYSVSREKKERFSLILESASTNQTSMYLCASSLWVGGTYEQYFGPGTRLTVT.